This T cell receptor beta chain stems from a study of CD8+ T cells in alopecia areata. Study summary: At a dose of 5 to 10 mg twice daily, oral tofacitinib was given to treated patients.

Treatment here: oral pan-JAK inhibitor, 5-10 mg twice daily. The sorting of PBMCs gave CD4+ and CD8+ T cells. RNA was extracted and reverse transcribed into cDNA as the sequencing template. Method: immunoSEQ multiplex PCR; TCRdb's copy keeps in-frame clones and lacks some. Of tens of thousands of clones in the sample, approximately 44% are singletons; the top ten hold around 20%. Study-wide points: Higher clonality and more expanded CD8+ clones appeared in lesional than normal scalp. In blood and scalp, many expanded lesional clones persisted during tofacitinib.

Only a few counts were recorded for this clone. Its antigen is undetermined. The CDR3 length is 11 residues. Germline CDR1 reads SQVTM; CDR2 reads ANQGSEA. The V and J ends lost 7 bases and 7 bases respectively, with 13 bases between them. The chain joins TRBV29-1 to TRBJ1-1; no definite D call. This TCR was sampled from a human donor with alopecia areata. The sample here was CD8+ T cells sorted from blood, taken at approximately week 36, from a patient treated with tofacitinib. The CDR3 DNA reads TGCAGCGGAAGATGGGGTTATGAAGCTTTCTTT. It specifies CSGRWGYEAFF.